These 9 T cell receptor beta chains share one sample of origin, sequenced in a study of CD8 T cells in Susac syndrome. Random hexamers served to reverse transcribe roughly 0.5 to 1 ug RNA. Via MiXCR, TCRdb re-called the immunoSEQ multiplex PCR reads, giving one row per CDR3 protein. The data hold approximately 150,000 distinct CDR3 sequences, with roughly 95% observed a single time. Sequenced: CD4+ T cells from PBMCs. The source is a human donor in good health.

The chain recombines TRBV19 with TRBJ2-7, with D possibly being TRBD1 (6 bases). This CDR3 is 14 amino acids long. V was cut by 2 bases and J by 7 bases, with 15 bases left in between. Germline CDR1 is LNHDA and CDR2 is SQIVND (reference sequence). This CDR3 is CASSIQGTVREQYF. In nucleotides, the CDR3 is TGTGCCAGTAGTATACAGGGGACGGTTAGGGAGCAGTACTTC. Full variable domain (rest looked up from reference TRBV19 and TRBJ2-7): DGGITQSPKYLFRKEGQNVTLSCEQNLNHDAMYWYRQDPGQGLRLIYYSQIVNDFQKGDIAEGYSVSREKKESFPLTVTSAQKNPTAFYLCASSIQGTVREQYFGPGTRLTVT.

This clonotype appeared once. The chain joins TRBV2 to TRBJ1-2; TRBD1 might be the D (5 bases). The CDR3 runs to 15 residues. V lost 4 bases and J 3 bases, leaving 15 bases between the germline ends. CDR1 SNHLY and CDR2 FYNNEI come from the germline V gene. The CDR3 loop is CASSGGWGSHYGYTF. CDR3 coding DNA: TGTGCCAGCAGTGGGGGTTGGGGGTCCCACTATGGCTACACCTTC.

The V gene is TRBV5-1, the J gene TRBJ2-1; perhaps TRBD2 as D (5 bases). The CDR3 sequence is 16 residues long. V lost 4 bases and J lost 0, with 14 bases in between. In germline, CDR1 is SGHRS, CDR2 YFSETQ. The CDR3 loop is CASSPLLGSSYNEQFF. CDR3 nucleotides: TGCGCCAGCAGCCCGCTCCTAGGGAGCTCCTACAATGAGCAGTTCTTC.

V is TRBV29-1 and J is TRBJ2-5; no reliable D call. The CDR3 consists of 13 residues. Germline values: CDR1 SQVTM, CDR2 ANQGSEA. Trimming took 5 bases from V and 2 from J, leaving 12 bases between them. The CDR3 DNA follows: TGCAGCGTTTCCTGGACGGCACAAGAGACCCAGTACTTC. It yields the protein CSVSWTAQETQYF.

This rearrangement joins TRBV30 to TRBJ1-5; possible D gene TRBD1, 6 bases. CDR1 is GTSNPN, CDR2 SVGIG, per germline (reference sequence). This CDR3 region has 15 residues. Trimming took off 2 bases at V and 1 base at J, with 12 bases between the two ends. In DNA form, the CDR3 reads TGTGCCTGGAGTAGGGGGATCGTGAGCAATCAGCCCCAGCATTTT. Encoded protein: CAWSRGIVSNQPQHF. Drawing the rest from reference TRBV30 and TRBJ1-5, the complete variable domain is SQTIHQWPATLVQPVGSPLSLECTVEGTSNPNLYWYRQAAGRGLQLLFYSVGIGQISSEVPQNLSASRPQDRQFILSSKKLLLSDSGFYLCAWSRGIVSNQPQHFGDGTRLSIL.

V and J are TRBV20-1 and TRBJ2-7; 8 nucleotides match TRBD2. CDR1 and CDR2 (germline): DFQATT, SNEGSKA (reference sequence). The ends lost 1 base at V and 4 bases at J; junction bases unmatched: 12. The CDR3 length is 16 residues. The CDR3 region is CSARVPRLGGRYEQYF. The CDR3 DNA follows: TGCAGTGCTAGAGTACCTCGACTAGGCGGGAGGTACGAGCAGTACTTC.

This clonotype was observed a single time. The rearrangement joins TRBV7-9 to TRBJ2-3, with 12 bases lining up with TRBD2. Germline loops: CDR1 SEHNR, CDR2 FQNEAQ (reference sequence). After removal of 2 bases from V and 5 bases from J, the junction contained 11 bases not matched to a gene. CDR3 length: 18 residues. The CDR3 region is CASSLKVRLAGVVDTQYF. For the CDR3, the DNA is TGTGCCAGCAGCTTAAAGGTCCGACTAGCGGGAGTTGTAGATACGCAGTATTTT.

In its sample, this clonotype was seen once. This chain connects TRBV7-9 to TRBJ2-6; D gene ambiguous. The CDR3 has 15 amino acids. Germline values: CDR1 SEHNR, CDR2 FQNEAQ (reference sequence). The germline V and J ends were trimmed by 1 base and 1 base, with 5 bases remaining between them. CDR3 in DNA: TGTGCCAGCAGCTTAGGGCGGTCTGGGGCCAACGTCCTGACTTTC. Translated, it gives CASSLGRSGANVLTF.

The chain has TRBV5-1 and TRBJ2-3; 8 nucleotides align to TRBD2. Germline V lookup: CDR1 SGHRS, CDR2 YFSETQ. This CDR3 contains 14 residues. Trimming took 5 bases from V and 4 from J; bases not matched to a gene: 6. The CDR3 DNA is TGCGCCAGCAGGCGTCGGGAGGGAGCAGATACGCAGTATTTT. Amino acid sequence: CASRRREGADTQYF.